This T cell receptor (beta chain) was documented in a study of T cell changes during pregnancy in multiple sclerosis. This CDR3 contains 16 residues. Germline-derived CDR1 and CDR2 are KGHSH and LQKENI. V was trimmed by 6 bases and J by 5 bases, leaving 22 bases between them. Clones were read by immunoSEQ multiplex PCR, and TCRdb kept only the in-frame ones, dropping some. The data hold more than 75,000 clones, with about 93% observed a single time. V and J are TRBV18 and TRBJ2-5, with D perhaps TRBD2 (5 bases). This specimen consisted of peripheral blood, obtained in the first trimester of pregnancy. This clonotype was sampled from a female donor with multiple sclerosis, enrolled in a pregnancy study. The CDR3 loop reads CASSPGLGGGGETQYF. The CDR3 bases are TGTGCCAGCTCGCCGGGGTTAGGTGGCGGCGGGGAGACCCAGTACTTC.